This is a list of T cell receptor beta chains from one sample in a study of T cells in Graves' hyperthyroidism and ophthalmopathy. TCRdb itself ran the multiplex PCR reads through MiXCR, one entry per CDR3 protein. The sample carries 300,000 to 500,000 distinct CDR3 sequences, 14% to 15% recorded once. The source material was blood. Receptors were obtained from a woman in her 30s with Graves' hyperthyroidism. Both conserved end residues are trimmed from each CDR3.

v_gene,j_gene,CDR3aa
TRBV11-2,TRBJ2-5,ASSPGTRVETQY
TRBV3-1,TRBJ1-5,ASRPWGANEPQH
TRBV7-2,TRBJ2-7,ASSPSSGGAYEQY
TRBV7-3,TRBJ2-3,ASSLIPHTDTQY
TRBV19,TRBJ2-1,ASSGPGREGRNEQF
TRBV3-1,TRBJ2-7,ASSQAEGYEQY
TRBV10-3,TRBJ2-7,AISEGGQQY
TRBV20-1,TRBJ2-7,SATTLADRYEQY
TRBV27,TRBJ1-4,ASSSGTILTTNEKLF
TRBV5-1,TRBJ1-1,ASSYRQGFAEAF
TRBV5-1,TRBJ2-1,ASSSDYLTYNEQF
TRBV9,TRBJ2-1,ASRSGTGFNEQF
TRBV28,TRBJ2-7,ASTPGLAGNYEQY
TRBV12-3/TRBV12-4,TRBJ1-2,ASSTGPYGYT
TRBV29-1,TRBJ1-1,SVAGRSTEAF
TRBV2,TRBJ2-3,ASSAVMTSSTDTQY